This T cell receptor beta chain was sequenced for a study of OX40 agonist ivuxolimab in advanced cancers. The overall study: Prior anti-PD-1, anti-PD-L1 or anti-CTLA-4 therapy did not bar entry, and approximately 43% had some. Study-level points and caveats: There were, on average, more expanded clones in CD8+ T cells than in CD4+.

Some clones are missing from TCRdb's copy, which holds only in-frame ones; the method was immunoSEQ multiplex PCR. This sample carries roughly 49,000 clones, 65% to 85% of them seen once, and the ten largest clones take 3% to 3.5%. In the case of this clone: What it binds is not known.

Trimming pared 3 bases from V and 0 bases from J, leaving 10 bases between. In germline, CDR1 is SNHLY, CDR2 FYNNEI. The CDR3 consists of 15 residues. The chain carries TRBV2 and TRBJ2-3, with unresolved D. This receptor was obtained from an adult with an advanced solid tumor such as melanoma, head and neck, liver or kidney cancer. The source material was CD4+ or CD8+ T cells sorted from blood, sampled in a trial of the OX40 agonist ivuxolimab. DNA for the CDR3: TGTGCCAGCAGTGATCTGCAATCTAGCACAGATACGCAGTATTTT. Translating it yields CASSDLQSSTDTQYF.